The present entry profiles one T cell receptor (beta chain) with its context. The antigen is not known. It was with a sample-barcoded 5' primer and a J-beta primer mix that a second PCR of roughly 6 to 11 cycles was run. Every cDNA molecule carried a tag from a template-switch adaptor bearing 12 random nucleotides. One entry per CDR3 protein, called by TCRdb with MiXCR from the 5' RACE reads. The data contain about 1.4 million distinct CDR3 sequences, around 59% of them singletons. This entry is derived from a study of blood T cells in healthy people across ages. General study points: Across the age range, TCR beta diversity per million T cells fell in a roughly linear way. Diversity of TCR beta correlated strongly with naive T cell percentage.

The V end lost 4 bases, the J end lost 8 bases, and 15 bases lay between the germline ends. CDR3 length equals 14 residues. Germline loops: CDR1 LGHDT, CDR2 YNNKEL (reference sequence). The sequence came from a man between 18 and 29 years old in good health. The V and J genes are TRBV3-1 and TRBJ2-1; a weak D match, TRBD2 (5 bases). The sequenced material came from blood. The DNA for the CDR3 is TGTGCCAGCAGCCCATGGGAGCTGGCGGATGAGCAGTTCTTC. Encoded protein: CASSPWELADEQFF.